This T cell receptor (beta chain) was captured by sequencing in a study of CDR3 diversity in severe acne. TCRdb reprocessed the PCR reads via MiXCR and lists one record per CDR3 protein. The sample lists about 97,000 distinct CDR3 sequences; 51% were seen once. The CDR3 is 13 residues long. The germline V gene encodes CDR1 SGHNT and CDR2 YYREEE (reference sequence). Trimming removed 1 base from V and 7 bases from J, with 12 bases in between. This clonotype was obtained from a male donor with acne. Sequenced material: blood. The chain joins TRBV5-4 to TRBJ2-7; TRBD2 is a possible D gene (6 bases). CDR3 loop: CASSLSSEDEQYF. DNA for the CDR3: TGTGCCAGCAGCTTGTCTAGCGAGGATGAGCAGTACTTC.